Sequencing of this TCR beta chain was carried out in a study of shared clonotypes between healthy human individuals. Study results and limitations: Rarefaction analysis demonstrated incomplete sorted-subset sequencing notwithstanding large depth.

A deep-level run was used for the assay. Some 30,000 T cell genomes, or around 0.2 ug DNA, went into the sorted-subset replicate PCRs. As originally analysed: ImmunoSEQ junction-only sequences lacked quality scores, so their filtering differed. TCRdb's copy holds only in-frame clones and misses some; the assay was immunoSEQ multiplex PCR. V and J calls and clone size follow that table, whereas D and trimming were derived from the DNA. The repertoire holds about 2,100,000 clones, with about 93% as singletons. Only one count was recorded for this clone. Its antigen is unidentified. Naive CD8 cells lacked CD45RO and underwent positive selection for CCR7, leaving out terminally differentiated effector memory CD45RA+ cells. The V gene's germline CDR1 is LGHNA and CDR2 YSLEER. CDR3 length equals 16 residues. The V gene end was trimmed by 2 bases and the J gene end by 5 bases; junction bases not matched to a gene: 10.

The sequenced sample was naive CD8+ T cells from PBMCs. This receptor was taken from a man in his late teens or twenties in good health. Some clones in this sample may be carry-over from other donors' samples. The rearrangement uses TRBV4-3 and TRBJ2-7, with TRBD2 matching over 9 bases. CDR3 protein: CASSQRWREGVDEQYF. In DNA form, the CDR3 reads TGCGCCAGCAGCCAAAGGTGGCGGGAGGGCGTCGACGAGCAGTACTTC.